This TCR beta chain was identified in a study of beta chain features in type 1 diabetes. The CDR3 runs 11 residues. The germline gives CDR1 SQVTM, CDR2 ANQGSEA. V was cut by 6 bases and J by 7 bases, with 10 bases left in between. This clone was picked up many times. This sample includes further DNA sequences coding for the same CDR3. The investigators reverse transcribed all of the isolated RNA, so they sequenced expressed TCRB transcripts. Profiled with immunoSEQ multiplex PCR; TCRdb holds only in-frame clones, not every one. This sample has some 150,000 clones, with nearly 9.5% found just once. The chain carries TRBV29-1 and TRBJ2-1; D is possibly TRBD2 (6 bases). This receptor was obtained from a man younger than 30 in good health. Sequencing was carried out using central memory CD4+ T cells from blood. The CDR3 nucleotides are TGCAGCGTCGGACGGGGGAATGAGCAGTTCTTC. Amino acid sequence: CSVGRGNEQFF.